The 25 T cell receptor beta chains below all came from one sample that was sequenced in a study of blood T cell repertoires in COVID-19. Data came from immunoSEQ multiplex PCR; TCRdb stores just in-frame clones and leaves some out. This repertoire shows around 230,000 clones, 86% found once; its top ten account for 11%. The sample consisted of peripheral blood. Every receptor here comes from a man aged 50 or older with COVID-19, enrolled during active disease.

This clone was seen a handful of times. The V gene is TRBV10-1, the J gene TRBJ2-7, with 13 nucleotides matching TRBD2. V dropped 6 bases and J dropped 4; count of bases not matched to a gene: 6. Germline CDR1 reads WNHNN; CDR2 reads SYGVQD (reference sequence). The CDR3 totals 15 residues. The CDR3 DNA sequence: TGCGCCAGCAGCTCAGGACTAGCGGGAGAGTACGAGCAGTACTTC. This encodes CASSSGLAGEYEQYF.

V and J are TRBV5-1 and TRBJ1-1; the D is unclear. V was trimmed by 0 bases and J by 5 bases, leaving 8 bases between them. This CDR3 region has 13 residues. Germline assignment: CDR1 SGHRS and CDR2 YFSETQ. CDR3 DNA sequence: TGCGCCAGCAGCTTGGCGGGTAGGACTGAAGCTTTCTTT. Amino acid sequence: CASSLAGRTEAFF.

CDR3 loop: CASSPGLAGGPDEQFF. The CDR3 DNA follows: TGTGCCAGCTCACCTGGACTAGCGGGAGGGCCGGATGAGCAGTTCTTC. The chain joins TRBV18 to TRBJ2-1; 15 nucleotides match TRBD2. After removal of 3 bases from V and 8 bases from J, the junction contained 5 bases not matched to a gene. Germline V gives CDR1 KGHSH, CDR2 LQKENI. The CDR3 is made up of 16 amino acids.

This chain links TRBV29-1 with TRBJ2-2, with a tentative D call TRBD1 (5 bases). The ends were cut back, 3 bases at V and 5 bases at J, with 10 bases in the middle. Germline-derived CDR1 and CDR2 are SQVTM and ANQGSEA. This CDR3 spans 13 amino acids. Here the CDR3 DNA reads TGCAGCGTTGATTCAGGGTCAACCGGGGAGCTGTTTTTT. This sequence encodes CSVDSGSTGELFF.

The rearrangement links TRBV5-6 to TRBJ1-5; 8 bases line up with TRBD1. Germline CDR1 and CDR2: SGHDT and YYEEEE. This CDR3 contains 15 residues. Losses at the gene ends were 0 bases for V and 6 bases for J; bases not matched to a gene: 5. CDR3 protein: CASSLGQGSGQPQHF. CDR3 sequence (DNA): TGTGCCAGCAGCTTGGGACAGGGGTCGGGTCAGCCCCAGCATTTT.

This clone was seen once. V is TRBV9 and J is TRBJ2-7; 8 nucleotides agree with TRBD2. CDR3 length: 14 residues. Looked up from germline, CDR1 is SGDLS and CDR2 is YYNGEE. V lost 2 bases and J lost 0; bases outside the gene matches: 1. CDR3 bases: TGTGCCAGCAGCGTGACTAGCGACTCCTACGAGCAGTACTTC. Residues: CASSVTSDSYEQYF.

This chain uses TRBV2 with TRBJ1-1; TRBD1 matches 8 bases. Trimming took 6 bases from V and 1 from J; bases not matched to a gene: 7. Germline V gene lookup returns CDR1 SNHLY and CDR2 FYNNEI. The CDR3 spans 15 residues. The CDR3 DNA sequence: TGTGCCAGCAGAGGACACGGGACAGGGAACACTGAAGCTTTCTTT. Its translation is CASRGHGTGNTEAFF.

V and J are TRBV5-1 and TRBJ1-1, with 8 positions matching TRBD1. J lost 1 base, V lost 3 bases, and 8 bases had no gene match. Germline V gene lookup returns CDR1 SGHRS and CDR2 YFSETQ. The CDR3 runs 16 residues. The CDR3 sequence is CASSSNLRGPNTEAFF. The CDR3 DNA sequence: TGCGCCAGCAGCTCGAACCTCAGGGGGCCGAACACTGAAGCTTTCTTT.

The table lists this clone with a count of one. V is TRBV12-5 and J is TRBJ2-6; 7 bases agree with TRBD1. The CDR3 runs to 19 residues. The V gene's germline CDR1 is LGHNT and CDR2 FRNRAP. V trimming: 5 bases; J trimming: 4 bases; junction bases outside the gene matches: 17. CDR3 DNA: TGTGCTAGTGGTCTGAAACTACAGGGGAGTTATGGAGGGGCCAACGTCCTGACTTTC. Protein: CASGLKLQGSYGGANVLTF.

In this sample, this clone turned up a few times. The chain joins TRBV5-1 to TRBJ1-6; no reliable D call. The V gene's germline CDR1 is SGHRS and CDR2 YFSETQ. This CDR3 has 16 residues. The V gene lost 0 bases and the J gene lost 3 bases, with 10 bases spanning the gap. The CDR3 sequence is CASSLVGEFYNSPLHF. CDR3 in DNA: TGCGCCAGCAGCTTGGTTGGAGAATTCTATAATTCACCCCTCCACTTT.

The rearrangement links TRBV5-1 to TRBJ2-3; TRBD2 is a possible D gene (5 bases). Germline V gene data show CDR1 as SGHRS and CDR2 as YFSETQ. The CDR3 contains 17 residues. The V end lost 0 bases, the J end lost 5 bases, and 19 bases lay between the germline ends. The CDR3 spells CASSLAIGGGGIDTQYF. For the CDR3, the DNA is TGCGCCAGCAGCTTGGCCATCGGAGGAGGAGGTATAGATACGCAGTATTTT. The whole variable domain, filled in from reference TRBV5-1 and TRBJ2-3, reads KAGVTQTPRYLIKTRGQQVTLSCSPISGHRSVSWYQQTPGQGLQFLFEYFSETQRNKGNFPGRFSGRQFSNSRSEMNVSTLELGDSALYLCASSLAIGGGGIDTQYFGPGTRLTVL.

The chain has TRBV7-8 and TRBJ2-4; D remains unclear. The CDR3 has 13 amino acids. Trimming removed 5 bases at V and 5 bases at J, with 10 bases between. Germline V gene sequence: CDR1 SGHVS, CDR2 FQNEAQ. The CDR3 sequence is CASSRTTQNIQYF. The CDR3 DNA reads TGTGCCAGCAGCCGGACGACTCAAAACATTCAGTACTTC.

This chain uses TRBV5-4 with TRBJ2-7; D is undetermined. The ends were cut back, 0 bases at V and 3 bases at J, with 7 bases in the middle. Looked up from germline, CDR1 is SGHNT and CDR2 is YYREEE (reference sequence). The length of the CDR3 is 13 residues. The CDR3 region is CASSLESHYEQYF. The CDR3 DNA reads as TGTGCCAGCAGCTTGGAATCCCACTACGAGCAGTACTTC.

The V and J genes are TRBV6-5 and TRBJ2-7; possibly TRBD2 for D (5 bases). The CDR3 extends over 15 amino acids. Per the germline V gene, CDR1 is MNHEY and CDR2 is SVGAGI. The V gene lost 0 bases and the J gene lost 6 bases, with 15 bases spanning the gap. CDR3 sequence: CASSYSPNLEGEQYF. CDR3 sequence (DNA): TGTGCCAGCAGTTACTCGCCGAATCTCGAGGGCGAGCAGTACTTC.

This clone was observed once. The chain carries TRBV10-3 and TRBJ2-7, with TRBD1 matching over 11 bases. The CDR3 runs to 15 residues. The V and J ends lost 6 bases and 3 bases, in that order; junction bases with no gene match: 7. Per germline, CDR1 ENHRY and CDR2 SYGVKD. The CDR3 here is CAIRTGTGGSYEQYF. The CDR3 nucleotides are TGTGCCATCAGAACCGGGACAGGGGGGAGCTACGAGCAGTACTTC.

This sequence joins TRBV10-3 and TRBJ1-4; 10 nucleotides agree with TRBD1. CDR1 and CDR2 from the germline V gene are ENHRY and SYGVKD. The CDR3 has 13 amino acids. The V segment lost 10 bases and the J segment 8 bases; nucleotides outside the gene matches: 7. The CDR3 coding sequence is TGTGCCACCTCGACAGGGGGCCGGGAAAAACTGTTTTTT. Translated: CATSTGGREKLFF.

The rearrangement links TRBV7-3 to TRBJ1-5, with 7 bases that match TRBD1. This CDR3 is built from 15 residues. Germline V lookup: CDR1 SGHTA, CDR2 FQGTGA. The J segment lost 7 bases and the V segment lost 8 bases, leaving 14 bases of the junction unmatched. The CDR3 DNA sequence: TGTGCCAGCCCCTTGGAAGACAGGGTTTACCAGCCCCAGCATTTT. Residues: CASPLEDRVYQPQHF.

The chain employs TRBV19 and TRBJ1-1; D is uncertain. V shed 6 bases and J shed 0 bases, with 8 bases lying between them. This CDR3 contains 13 residues. The germline V gene has CDR1 LNHDA and CDR2 SQIVND (reference sequence). The chain's CDR3 is CASRRDMNTEAFF. In nucleotides, the CDR3 is TGTGCCAGTAGGAGAGATATGAACACTGAAGCTTTCTTT.

The chain joins TRBV29-1 to TRBJ2-4; 7 bases align to TRBD2. The CDR3 has 12 residues. Germline-derived CDR1 and CDR2 are SQVTM and ANQGSEA. V shed 7 bases, J shed 7 bases, and the junction held 7 bases outside the gene matches. CDR3 amino acids: CSAWEGINIQYF. CDR3 DNA sequence: TGCAGCGCGTGGGAGGGGATCAACATTCAGTACTTC.

The gene calls are TRBV6-5 and TRBJ1-5, with D uncertain. Trimming shortened V by 0 bases and J by 4 bases, and 10 bases separated the two germline ends. In germline, CDR1 is MNHEY, CDR2 SVGAGI. This CDR3 contains 15 residues. CDR3 loop: CASSYSGRANQPQHF. The CDR3 region has the DNA TGTGCCAGCAGTTACTCGGGGAGAGCAAATCAGCCCCAGCATTTT.

The chain uses TRBV14 and TRBJ1-6; tentatively, D is TRBD1 (5 bases). V dropped 4 bases and J dropped 10 bases, with 14 bases sitting between them. This CDR3 has 14 residues. Germline assignment: CDR1 SGHDN and CDR2 FVKESK. The chain's CDR3 is CASSRGTEGSPLHF. DNA for the CDR3: TGTGCCAGCAGCCGCGGGACCGAGGGGTCACCCCTCCACTTT.

The chain carries TRBV7-9 and TRBJ1-4, with a tentative D call TRBD1 (5 bases). The CDR3 length is 13 residues. The germline CDR1 and CDR2 sequences are SEHNR and FQNEAQ (reference sequence). V lost 0 bases, J lost 6 bases, and 5 bases lay in between. The CDR3 is CASSLAQDEKLFF. The CDR3 region has the DNA TGTGCCAGCAGCTTAGCACAGGATGAAAAACTGTTTTTT.

In this sample, this clone turned up once. The CDR3 nucleotides read TGTGCCAGCTCACCTCGCACTAGCGGGAGTTTTCGCCACGAGCAGTACTTC. This encodes CASSPRTSGSFRHEQYF. This chain links TRBV18 with TRBJ2-7; TRBD2 aligns across 11 bases. This CDR3 has 17 residues. CDR1 and CDR2 from the germline V gene are KGHSH and LQKENI. Trimming took 3 bases from V and 5 from J; bases not matched to a gene: 12. The full variable domain, completed using reference TRBV18 and TRBJ2-7, is NAGVMQNPRHLVRRRGQEARLRCSPMKGHSHVYWYRQLPEEGLKFMVYLQKENIIDESGMPKERFSAEFPKEGPSILRIQQVVRGDSAAYFCASSPRTSGSFRHEQYFGPGTRLTVT.

The chain has TRBV15 and TRBJ2-7, with 7 positions matching TRBD1. Losses at the gene ends were 6 bases for V and 2 bases for J; bases not matched to a gene: 7. The germline V gene encodes CDR1 LNHNV and CDR2 YYDKDF (reference sequence). The CDR3 is 14 residues long. The CDR3 DNA follows: TGTGCCACCAGTATGAACAGGGGACCCTACGAGCAGTACTTC. Protein: CATSMNRGPYEQYF.

This chain uses TRBV29-1 with TRBJ2-7; the match to TRBD1 covers 10 bases. V lost 7 bases to trimming and J lost 4 bases; unmatched junction nucleotides: 4. This CDR3 is 12 amino acids long. The V gene's germline CDR1 is SQVTM and CDR2 ANQGSEA. The CDR3 spells CSAGQGVYEQYF. CDR3 nucleotide sequence: TGCAGCGCCGGACAGGGGGTTTACGAGCAGTACTTC.